The 13 T cell receptor beta chains presented below share a single source sample, sequenced in a study of regulatory T cells in long-lasting Graves disease. Building the TCR beta libraries relied on iRepertoire HTBI primers, and CDR3 regions underwent Arm-PCR. MiXCR, run by TCRdb on the multiplex PCR reads, gives a single entry per CDR3 protein. Here the sample spans fewer than 400,000 distinct CDR3 sequences, more than 20% being singletons. Noted time point: persistent/refractory GD, antithyroid drugs over 5 years with positive TRAb. PBMC RNA was the source of the TCR library. Source: peripheral blood mononuclear cells (PBMCs), taken when the disease was refractory, from a patient treated with antithyroid drugs. The receptors were sampled from a female donor with Graves disease.

The rearrangement joins TRBV5-1 to TRBJ2-2, with D perhaps TRBD1 or TRBD2 (5 bases each). This CDR3 contains 15 residues. Germline CDR1 and CDR2: SGHRS and YFSETQ. V lost 5 bases and J 4 bases, leaving 15 bases between the germline ends. DNA for the CDR3: TGCGCCAGCAGTTTCTCCGGGGACGTCACCGGGGAGCTGTTTTTT. Translated: CASSFSGDVTGELFF. The full variable domain, rest sourced from reference TRBV5-1 and TRBJ2-2, is KAGVTQTPRYLIKTRGQQVTLSCSPISGHRSVSWYQQTPGQGLQFLFEYFSETQRNKGNFPGRFSGRQFSNSRSEMNVSTLELGDSALYLCASSFSGDVTGELFFGEGSRLTVL.

This clonotype was observed many times. The V and J genes are TRBV2 and TRBJ1-1; no definite D call. CDR1 is SNHLY and CDR2 is FYNNEI in the germline V gene. The CDR3 loop spans 13 amino acids. V dropped 1 base and J dropped 5 bases, with 8 bases sitting between them. The CDR3 DNA sequence: TGTGCCAGCAGTGAAGTCCCTATAACTGAAGCTTTCTTT. This translates into CASSEVPITEAFF.

Concerning this clonotype itself: A much larger clone differs from this one at a single base, so this may be a read error. The chain links TRBV6-1 to TRBJ1-1, with TRBD1 matching 7 bases. V gave up 4 bases and J gave up 0 bases; unmatched junction bases: 2. The CDR3 length is 14 residues. CDR1 MNHNS and CDR2 SASEGT come from the germline V gene. The CDR3 coding sequence is TGTGCCAGCAGTGGGGGACAGATGAACACTGAAGCTTTCTTT. Its protein is CASSGGQMNTEAFF.

V and J are TRBV29-1 and TRBJ2-7; D gene ambiguous. The CDR3 consists of 12 residues. Germline CDR1 reads SQVTM; CDR2 reads ANQGSEA. Trimming removed 4 bases from V and 4 bases from J, with 11 bases in between. CDR3 DNA: TGCAGCGTTGCGCAGGCCCCGTACGAGCAGTACTTC. Encoded protein: CSVAQAPYEQYF.

This chain links TRBV4-3 with TRBJ1-6; D is possibly TRBD1 (6 bases). The V end was cut by 0 bases, the J end by 0 bases, with 6 bases between. Germline V gene lookup returns CDR1 LGHNA and CDR2 YSLEER. CDR3 length: 16 amino acids. The CDR3 nucleotides read TGCGCCAGCAGCCAAGAACAGGGCTCCTATAATTCACCCCTCCACTTT. It encodes CASSQEQGSYNSPLHF.

This clonotype has a count of ten or more. The J gene is TRBJ1-2, the V gene TRBV20-1, with D unclear. The CDR3 spans 12 residues. Germline CDR1 DFQATT, CDR2 SNEGSKA (reference sequence). V was cut by 5 bases and J by 3 bases, with 10 bases left in between. CDR3 DNA sequence: TGCAGTGCTTATGGAGCTGACTATGGCTACACCTTC. Translating it yields CSAYGADYGYTF.

This clonotype occurred many times. The chain carries TRBV29-1 and TRBJ2-5, with a weak D call TRBD1 (6 bases). The CDR3 is made up of 14 amino acids. Germline values: CDR1 SQVTM, CDR2 ANQGSEA. Between the trimmed V and J ends, which lost 5 bases and 4 bases, there was a span of 17 bases. CDR3 in amino acids: CSVLTGQAGETQYF. The CDR3 DNA is TGCAGCGTTTTAACAGGGCAGGCAGGAGAGACCCAGTACTTC.

There are many counts of this clonotype. J is TRBJ1-4 and V is TRBV11-2; maybe TRBD1 (5 bases). Trimming left V 5 bases short and J 3 bases short, with 13 bases between. The CDR3 consists of 15 residues. Germline-derived CDR1 and CDR2 are SGHAT and FQNNGV. CDR3 residues: CASSALTAPNEKLFF. The CDR3 DNA sequence: TGTGCCAGCAGCGCACTGACAGCCCCTAATGAAAAACTGTTTTTT. Together with reference TRBV11-2 and TRBJ1-4, the CDR3 gives the full variable domain: EAGVAQSPRYKIIEKRQSVAFWCNPISGHATLYWYQQILGQGPKLLIQFQNNGVVDDSQLPKDRFSAERLKGVDSTLKIQPAKLEDSAVYLCASSALTAPNEKLFFGSGTQLSVL.

The J gene is TRBJ2-1, the V gene TRBV24-1, with 7 positions matching TRBD1. From germline, CDR1 is KGHDR and CDR2 SFDVKD. The CDR3 runs 17 residues. Unmatched junction bases numbered 18, after V lost 6 bases and J lost 8 bases. The chain's CDR3 is CATSPPLGTALLDEQFF. CDR3 sequence (DNA): TGTGCCACCAGTCCCCCTCTGGGGACAGCCCTTTTGGATGAGCAGTTCTTC.

This clonotype was counted between two and nine times. The chain employs TRBV30 and TRBJ2-5; 7 bases fit TRBD1. The CDR3 sequence is 15 residues long. The V segment lost 4 bases and the J segment 2 bases; nucleotides outside the gene matches: 10. Germline CDR1 and CDR2: GTSNPN and SVGIG (reference sequence). DNA for the CDR3: TGTGCCTGGACAATTGGGACAGCTAGTCAAGAGACCCAGTACTTC. Translated: CAWTIGTASQETQYF.

The table lists this clonotype with many counts. This chain uses TRBV7-9 with TRBJ1-5; 9 positions agree with TRBD1. Germline CDR1 SEHNR, CDR2 FQNEAQ (reference sequence). The length of the CDR3 is 17 residues. V lost 6 bases, J lost 3 bases, and 12 bases stayed unmatched. The CDR3 DNA follows: TGTGCCAGCAGTTTACAGGGGGCGGTCCCCTTCAATCAGCCCCAGCATTTT. It specifies CASSLQGAVPFNQPQHF. The variable domain in full, with the rest retrieved from reference TRBV7-9 and TRBJ1-5, is DTGVSQNPRHKITKRGQNVTFRCDPISEHNRLYWYRQTLGQGPEFLTYFQNEAQLEKSRLLSDRFSAERPKGSFSTLEIQRTEQGDSAMYLCASSLQGAVPFNQPQHFGDGTRLSIL.

This clonotype was observed a few times. The rearrangement uses TRBV28 and TRBJ2-7, with D maybe TRBD2 (6 bases). Germline V gives CDR1 MDHEN, CDR2 SYDVKM. This CDR3 has 13 amino acids. Trimming cost V 2 bases and J 10 bases, with 15 bases left between them. CDR3 residues: CASSLGAGGLQYF. The CDR3, as DNA: TGTGCCAGCAGTTTAGGTGCAGGAGGGTTACAGTACTTC.

This clonotype was seen a handful of times. The rearrangement joins TRBV12-3 or TRBV12-4 to TRBJ2-2; 13 nucleotides line up with TRBD2. V shed 5 bases, J shed 3 bases, and the junction held 3 bases outside the gene matches. The length of the CDR3 is 16 residues. The CDR3 here is CASSPTSGRDTGELFF. The CDR3 region has the DNA TGTGCCAGCAGTCCCACTAGCGGGAGGGACACCGGGGAGCTGTTTTTT.